These 27 T cell receptor beta chains were all obtained from the same sample, sequenced in a study of T-cell memory formation after mild COVID-19. TCRdb processed the 5' RACE reads anew with MiXCR; each CDR3 protein has one entry. The data show approximately 580,000 distinct CDR3 sequences, with roughly 21% seen just once and 12% held by the top ten. The sequenced sample consisted of PBMCs or a T cell subset sorted from them (not recorded which). These receptors all come from an adult woman who had mild COVID-19 (a few samples of this study predate the infection). Cell type and time point are not known.

This clonotype was picked up a small number of times. CDR3 protein: CASSPGFGEAFF. CDR3 nucleotides: TGTGCCAGCAGTCCGGGCTTCGGGGAAGCTTTCTTT. The chain links TRBV12-3 or TRBV12-4 to TRBJ1-1; D is uncertain. V dropped 5 bases and J dropped 8 bases, with 12 bases sitting between them. The CDR3 covers 12 residues.

This clonotype was seen repeatedly, ten times or more. V gene TRBV5-1 combines with J gene TRBJ2-3; TRBD1 is a possible D gene (6 bases). Germline-derived CDR1 and CDR2 are SGHRS and YFSETQ. Trimming stripped 3 bases from V and 0 bases from J, with 11 bases between. The CDR3 is 15 residues long. The CDR3 DNA sequence: TGCGCCAGCAGCTACCGGGACACAAGCACAGATACGCAGTATTTT. It yields the protein CASSYRDTSTDTQYF.

This chain uses TRBV11-2 with TRBJ1-1; D is perhaps TRBD1 (6 bases). V was pared by 3 bases and J by 0 bases, with 14 bases between. Germline-derived CDR1 and CDR2 are SGHAT and FQNNGV. The CDR3 sequence is 16 residues long. The CDR3 nucleotides read TGTGCCAGCAGCTTGGGGGGCCCGGGGGTGAACACTGAAGCTTTCTTT. Protein sequence: CASSLGGPGVNTEAFF.

This clonotype was seen many times. V usage is TRBV10-2 and J usage is TRBJ2-7; 7 bases fit TRBD1. V shed 7 bases and J 0 bases; nucleotides not matched to a gene: 3. CDR3 length equals 13 residues. Germline CDR1 WSHSY, CDR2 SAAADI. CDR3 residues: CASMTGHSYEQYF. The DNA of the CDR3 is TGCGCCAGCATGACAGGGCACTCCTACGAGCAGTACTTC.

This clonotype was counted between two and nine times. V gene TRBV7-6 combines with J gene TRBJ2-5; TRBD2 is a possible D gene (6 bases). Trimming took off 3 bases at V and 1 base at J, with 9 bases between the two ends. CDR1 and CDR2 (germline): SGHVS, FNYEAQ. The CDR3 totals 14 residues. The CDR3 DNA reads TGTGCCAGCAGCTTGGGGACTTTCCAAGAGACCCAGTACTTC. Translating gives CASSLGTFQETQYF.

This clonotype showed up just a few times. This chain joins TRBV30 and TRBJ2-6, with a weak D call TRBD2 (5 bases). The V gene's germline CDR1 is GTSNPN and CDR2 SVGIG (reference sequence). Trimming removed 3 bases at V and 7 bases at J, with 10 bases between. CDR3 length: 13 amino acids. CDR3 sequence reads: CAWRGSGANVLTF. The CDR3 DNA reads TGTGCCTGGAGGGGGAGTGGAGCCAACGTCCTGACTTTC. The variable domain in full, with the rest retrieved from reference TRBV30 and TRBJ2-6, is SQTIHQWPATLVQPVGSPLSLECTVEGTSNPNLYWYRQAAGRGLQLLFYSVGIGQISSEVPQNLSASRPQDRQFILSSKKLLLSDSGFYLCAWRGSGANVLTFGAGSRLTVL.

The chain couples TRBV11-3 to TRBJ1-1; 7 bases align to TRBD1. This CDR3 has 15 residues. Per germline, CDR1 SGHNT and CDR2 YENEEA. J was trimmed by 3 bases and V by 5 bases; bases with no gene match: 9. Written as DNA, the CDR3 is TGTGCCAGCAGCCCACCGGACAGGTACCACACTGAAGCTTTCTTT. Protein sequence: CASSPPDRYHTEAFF.

There are many counts of this clonotype. The CDR3 protein is CASSLFIGGYTF. The CDR3, as DNA: TGTGCCAGCAGCCTGTTTATCGGCGGCTACACCTTC. J is TRBJ1-2 and V is TRBV7-2; D ambiguous. The CDR3 is made up of 12 amino acids. V lost 5 bases to trimming and J lost 8 bases, with 12 bases between them. The V gene's germline CDR1 is SGHTA and CDR2 FQGNSA. The full variable domain, its missing parts supplied by reference TRBV7-2 and TRBJ1-2, is GAGVSQSPSNKVTEKGKDVELRCDPISGHTALYWYRQSLGQGLEFLIYFQGNSAPDKSGLPSDRFSAERTGGSVSTLTIQRTQQEDSAVYLCASSLFIGGYTFGSGTRLTVV.

This clonotype was seen repeatedly, ten times or more. V gene TRBV5-1 combines with J gene TRBJ2-3, with 11 positions matching TRBD2. The CDR3 loop spans 18 amino acids. Per the germline V gene, CDR1 is SGHRS and CDR2 is YFSETQ. Trimming at V came to 4 bases and at J to 3 bases, leaving 13 bases not matched to a gene. In nucleotides, the CDR3 is TGCGCCAGCAGCCCATTCCTTAGCGGGGGGGCCGAGACAGATACGCAGTATTTT. It translates to CASSPFLSGGAETDTQYF. Full variable domain (missing parts from reference TRBV5-1 and TRBJ2-3): KAGVTQTPRYLIKTRGQQVTLSCSPISGHRSVSWYQQTPGQGLQFLFEYFSETQRNKGNFPGRFSGRQFSNSRSEMNVSTLELGDSALYLCASSPFLSGGAETDTQYFGPGTRLTVL.

This clonotype showed up just a few times. The genes are TRBV12-3 or TRBV12-4 and TRBJ2-7, with D hard to call. The CDR3 extends over 16 amino acids. V lost 1 base and J 3 bases, leaving 16 bases between the germline ends. DNA for the CDR3: TGTGCCAGCAGTTTAGGTCCGGCGCCCCAGAACTACGAGCAGTACTTC. It encodes CASSLGPAPQNYEQYF.

The CDR3 DNA reads as TGCAGTGCTAGAGAGGAAGGCGACCTGGGGACAGATACGCAGTATTTT. Protein sequence: CSAREEGDLGTDTQYF. This chain uses TRBV20-1 with TRBJ2-3; D not certain. V was shortened by 0 bases and J by 3 bases, with 16 bases between the two germline ends. The germline V gene has CDR1 DFQATT and CDR2 SNEGSKA (reference sequence). The CDR3 is 16 amino acids.

This clonotype was seen only a few times. The chain has TRBV30 and TRBJ2-3, with a tentative D call TRBD1 (5 bases). The CDR3 extends over 14 amino acids. In germline, CDR1 is GTSNPN, CDR2 SVGIG (reference sequence). V lost 1 base, J lost 2 bases, and 10 bases lay in between. For the CDR3, the DNA is TGTGCCTGGAGTGATGACAGAAACACAGATACGCAGTATTTT. It encodes CAWSDDRNTDTQYF.

The chain joins TRBV5-8 to TRBJ2-1; D remains ambiguous. The CDR3 spans 15 residues. Trimming shortened V by 2 bases and J by 4 bases, and 13 bases separated the two germline ends. Germline V gene data show CDR1 as SGHTS and CDR2 as YDEGEE. In nucleotides, the CDR3 is TGTGCCAGCAGCTTTAACGGATGGGCATACAATGAGCAGTTCTTC. It specifies CASSFNGWAYNEQFF.

The sample holds a few counts of this clonotype. The chain couples TRBV29-1 to TRBJ2-5, with TRBD1 matching 7 bases. The CDR3 is 13 amino acids. V lost 4 bases to trimming and J lost 5 bases; unmatched junction nucleotides: 7. Germline CDR1 is SQVTM and CDR2 is ANQGSEA. DNA for the CDR3: TGCAGCGTTGCCGGGACAGTCCAGGAGACCCAGTACTTC. The encoded protein is CSVAGTVQETQYF.

This clonotype was observed a few times. This chain uses TRBV19 with TRBJ2-7, with TRBD2 identical over 10 bases. V lost 3 bases to trimming and J lost 5 bases; unmatched junction nucleotides: 7. Germline CDR1 and CDR2: LNHDA and SQIVND (reference sequence). The CDR3 has 15 residues. The CDR3: CASSIKAGGPNEQYF. DNA of the CDR3: TGTGCCAGTAGTATTAAAGCGGGAGGGCCCAACGAGCAGTACTTC.

The chain uses TRBV4-2 and TRBJ2-5; perhaps D is TRBD1 or TRBD2 (6 bases each). Trimming removed 0 bases from V and 5 bases from J, with 13 bases in between. The length of the CDR3 is 15 residues. Looked up from germline, CDR1 is LGHNA and CDR2 is YNFKEQ. CDR3 residues: CASSQDVGGLETQYF. CDR3 in DNA: TGTGCCAGCAGCCAAGATGTGGGGGGCCTGGAGACCCAGTACTTC.

This clonotype appeared a few times. The rearrangement links TRBV2 to TRBJ2-1, with 8 bases aligning to TRBD1. CDR1 and CDR2 (germline): SNHLY, FYNNEI. The CDR3 consists of 11 residues. V shed 7 bases, J shed 9 bases, and the junction held 2 bases outside the gene matches. CDR3 residues: CASKDRAEQFF. The CDR3 DNA reads TGTGCCAGCAAGGACAGGGCTGAGCAGTTCTTC.

This clonotype has more than one count but fewer than ten. CDR3 loop: CASSYSAVISFSYEQYF. DNA for the CDR3: TGTGCCAGCAGTTACTCTGCGGTTATAAGCTTCTCCTACGAGCAGTACTTC. The J gene is TRBJ2-7, the V gene TRBV6-5; no firm D call. Germline assignment: CDR1 MNHEY and CDR2 SVGAGI. V dropped 0 bases and J dropped 0 bases, with 15 bases sitting between them. CDR3 size: 17 residues.

This clonotype appeared many times. The junction does not match germline at one end; this may be a read error. The rearrangement uses TRBV12-3 or TRBV12-4 and TRBJ2-7; 11 bases are shared with TRBD2. This CDR3 comprises 14 residues. The DNA for the CDR3 is TGTGCCAGCAGGTTAGCGGGAGGGCCTCTAGCGCAGTACTTC. Translation: CASRLAGGPLAQYF.

V and J are TRBV7-8 and TRBJ2-5; D is unresolved. This CDR3 region has 14 residues. CDR1 is SGHVS, CDR2 FQNEAQ, per germline. Trimming shortened V by 5 bases and J by 3 bases, and 13 bases separated the two germline ends. The CDR3 sequence is CASSAKQREETQYF. CDR3 nucleotide sequence: TGTGCCAGCAGCGCCAAACAGCGAGAAGAGACCCAGTACTTC.

The chain recombines TRBV5-1 with TRBJ2-1; D unresolved. The CDR3 length is 16 residues. CDR1 and CDR2 (germline): SGHRS, YFSETQ. Trimming took off 0 bases at V and 0 bases at J, with 10 bases between the two ends. CDR3 loop: CASSLAGKRSYNEQFF. CDR3 DNA sequence: TGCGCCAGCAGCTTGGCCGGCAAACGCTCCTACAATGAGCAGTTCTTC.

The rearrangement joins TRBV30 to TRBJ2-7; 8 bases agree with TRBD1. Germline CDR1 is GTSNPN and CDR2 is SVGIG (reference sequence). With V trimmed by 2 bases and J by 2 bases, 2 bases remained unmatched. The CDR3 contains 13 residues. In nucleotides, the CDR3 is TGTGCCTGGAGTCCGGGACAGGCCTACGAGCAGTACTTC. Its translation is CAWSPGQAYEQYF.

This chain uses TRBV20-1 with TRBJ2-2; D is possibly TRBD2 (6 bases). Germline lookup yields CDR1 DFQATT and CDR2 SNEGSKA (reference sequence). Trimming took 3 bases from V and 7 from J, leaving 24 bases between them. The CDR3 runs 17 residues. CDR3 bases: TGCAGTGCTAGCCCCCTGGAGGGACTCCATGTTGACGGGGAGCTGTTTTTT. Residues: CSASPLEGLHVDGELFF.

This chain links TRBV5-6 with TRBJ2-1; either TRBD1 or TRBD2 may supply D (5 bases each). V was pared by 4 bases and J by 6 bases, with 17 bases between. CDR3 length equals 15 residues. Germline CDR1 reads SGHDT; CDR2 reads YYEEEE. CDR3 sequence: CASSPGGSGSNEQFF. The CDR3 DNA sequence: TGTGCCAGCAGCCCTGGGGGATCCGGGTCCAATGAGCAGTTCTTC.

This clonotype was detected a few times. The CDR3 is CASSLTGTLHTDTQYF. The CDR3 DNA reads TGTGCCAGCAGCCTTACCGGGACTTTACACACAGATACGCAGTATTTT. The chain carries TRBV3-1 and TRBJ2-3, with a possible D match to TRBD2 (6 bases). This CDR3 has 16 amino acids. The germline V and J ends were trimmed by 4 bases and 2 bases, with 16 bases remaining between them. Germline V CDR1 and CDR2: LGHDT, YNNKEL (reference sequence).

The chain carries TRBV5-1 and TRBJ2-5; 13 bases fit TRBD2. Losses at the gene ends were 4 bases for V and 1 base for J; bases not matched to a gene: 7. CDR3 size: 17 residues. The germline V gene encodes CDR1 SGHRS and CDR2 YFSETQ. The CDR3 region is CASSIGLAGALQETQYF. The CDR3 DNA reads TGCGCCAGCAGCATAGGACTAGCGGGGGCTCTCCAAGAGACCCAGTACTTC.

This clonotype has a single count. The chain combines TRBV7-3 with TRBJ1-6; TRBD1 agrees at 8 bases. The V segment lost 1 base and the J segment 5 bases; nucleotides outside the gene matches: 1. CDR3 length equals 15 residues. Per the germline V gene, CDR1 is SGHTA and CDR2 is FQGTGA. In DNA, the CDR3 is TGTGCCAGCAGCTTAAACAGGGGGGATAATTCACCCCTCCACTTT. This translates into CASSLNRGDNSPLHF.